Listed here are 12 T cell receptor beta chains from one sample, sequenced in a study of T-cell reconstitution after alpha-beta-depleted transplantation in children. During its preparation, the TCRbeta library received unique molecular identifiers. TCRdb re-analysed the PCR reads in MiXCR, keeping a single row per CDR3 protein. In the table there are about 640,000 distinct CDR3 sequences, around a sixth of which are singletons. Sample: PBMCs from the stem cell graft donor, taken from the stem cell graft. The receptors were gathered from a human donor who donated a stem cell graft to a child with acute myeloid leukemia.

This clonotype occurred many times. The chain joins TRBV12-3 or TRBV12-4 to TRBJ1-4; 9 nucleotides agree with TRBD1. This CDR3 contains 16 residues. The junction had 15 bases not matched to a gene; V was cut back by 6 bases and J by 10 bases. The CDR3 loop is CASSLVVGQGPRKLFF. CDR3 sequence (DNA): TGTGCCAGCAGCCTCGTGGTGGGACAGGGACCAAGAAAACTGTTTTTT.

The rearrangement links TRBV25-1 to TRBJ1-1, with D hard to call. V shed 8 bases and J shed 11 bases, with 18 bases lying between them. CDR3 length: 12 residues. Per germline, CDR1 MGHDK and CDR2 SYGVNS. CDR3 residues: CASQISPGMAFF. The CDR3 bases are TGTGCCAGCCAGATATCGCCGGGGATGGCTTTCTTT.

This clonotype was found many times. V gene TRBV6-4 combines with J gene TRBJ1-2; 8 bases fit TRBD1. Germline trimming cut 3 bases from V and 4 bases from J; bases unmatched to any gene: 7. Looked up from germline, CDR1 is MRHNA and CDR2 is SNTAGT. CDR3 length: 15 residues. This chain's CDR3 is CASSDTGQALYGYTF. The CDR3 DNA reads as TGTGCCAGCAGTGATACGGGACAGGCCCTCTATGGCTACACCTTC.

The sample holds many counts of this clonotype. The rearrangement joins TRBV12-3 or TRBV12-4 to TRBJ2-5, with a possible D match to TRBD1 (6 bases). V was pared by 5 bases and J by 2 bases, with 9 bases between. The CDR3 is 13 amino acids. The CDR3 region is CASSPQGQETQYF. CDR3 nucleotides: TGTGCCAGCAGTCCACAGGGACAAGAGACCCAGTACTTC.

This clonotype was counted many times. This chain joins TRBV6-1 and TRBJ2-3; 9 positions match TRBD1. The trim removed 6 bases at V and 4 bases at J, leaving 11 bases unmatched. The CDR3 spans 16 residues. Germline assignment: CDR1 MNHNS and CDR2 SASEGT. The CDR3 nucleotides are TGTGCCAGCAGCTCCACTGTGACAGGGGGGTCAGATACGCAGTATTTT. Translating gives CASSSTVTGGSDTQYF.

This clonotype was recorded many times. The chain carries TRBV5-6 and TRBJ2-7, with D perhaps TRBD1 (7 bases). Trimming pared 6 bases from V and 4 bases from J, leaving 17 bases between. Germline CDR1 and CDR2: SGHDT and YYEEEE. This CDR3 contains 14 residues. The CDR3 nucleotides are TGTGCCAGCACCTGGAGGCAGGGGGGTTACGAGCAGTACGTC. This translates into CASTWRQGGYEQYV.

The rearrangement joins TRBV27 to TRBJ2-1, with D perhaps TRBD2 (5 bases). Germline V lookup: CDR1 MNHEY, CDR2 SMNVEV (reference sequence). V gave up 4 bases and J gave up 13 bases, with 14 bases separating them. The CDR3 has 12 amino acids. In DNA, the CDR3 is TGTGCCAGCAGTTCTATCCGGGATACACAGTTCTTC. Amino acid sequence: CASSSIRDTQFF.

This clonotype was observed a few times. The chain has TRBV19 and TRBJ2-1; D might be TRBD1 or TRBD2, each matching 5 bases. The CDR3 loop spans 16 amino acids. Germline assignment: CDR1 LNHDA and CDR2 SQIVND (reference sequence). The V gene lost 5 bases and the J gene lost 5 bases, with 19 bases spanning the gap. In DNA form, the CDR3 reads TGTGCCAGTAGTCCCGGGACGGGCCAATTTCACAATGAGCAGTTCTTC. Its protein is CASSPGTGQFHNEQFF. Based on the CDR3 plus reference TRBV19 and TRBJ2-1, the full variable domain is DGGITQSPKYLFRKEGQNVTLSCEQNLNHDAMYWYRQDPGQGLRLIYYSQIVNDFQKGDIAEGYSVSREKKESFPLTVTSAQKNPTAFYLCASSPGTGQFHNEQFFGPGTRLTVL.

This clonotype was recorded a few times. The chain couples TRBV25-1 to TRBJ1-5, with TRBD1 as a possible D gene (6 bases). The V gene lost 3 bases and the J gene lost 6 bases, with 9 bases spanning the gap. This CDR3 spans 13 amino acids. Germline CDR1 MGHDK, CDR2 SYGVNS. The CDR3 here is CASSDSGVQPQHF. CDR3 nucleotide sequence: TGTGCCAGCAGTGATTCAGGGGTTCAGCCCCAGCATTTT.

The CDR3 bases are TGCAGCGTTGACTGGGGGGGGAACACTGAAGCTTTCTTT. This codes for CSVDWGGNTEAFF. The rearrangement links TRBV29-1 to TRBJ1-1, with D maybe TRBD1 (5 bases). CDR3 length: 13 amino acids. V was trimmed by 3 bases and J by 1 base, leaving 9 bases between them. CDR1 and CDR2 (germline): SQVTM, ANQGSEA.

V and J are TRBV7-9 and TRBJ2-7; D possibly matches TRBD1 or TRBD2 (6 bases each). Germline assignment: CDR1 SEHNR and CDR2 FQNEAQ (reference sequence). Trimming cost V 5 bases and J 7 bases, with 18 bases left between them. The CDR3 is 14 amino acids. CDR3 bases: TGTGCCAGCAGCCCCTGGTCGGGGGCGAAAGAGCAGTACTTC. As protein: CASSPWSGAKEQYF.

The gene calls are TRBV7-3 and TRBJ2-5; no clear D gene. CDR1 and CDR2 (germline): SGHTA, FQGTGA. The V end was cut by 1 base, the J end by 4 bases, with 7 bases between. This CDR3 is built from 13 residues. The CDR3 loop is CASSLNSLETQYF. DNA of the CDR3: TGTGCCAGCAGCTTAAACAGTTTAGAGACCCAGTACTTC.